These T cell receptor beta chains were read from a single sample in a study of control samples from healthy donors and cancer patients. The table came from immunoSEQ multiplex PCR; TCRdb's copy has only in-frame clones and leaves some out. The repertoire consists of some 130,000 clones, with roughly 92% occurring once and the leading ten covering less than 7%. The sample comprised blood. The receptors stem from a man between 18 and 35 years old in good health. Both conserved end residues are part of each CDR3. Each record gives: J gene, D gene, clone size, V gene, CDR3 DNA, CDR3 protein. The D gene is left open where the match is weak. Clone size is stated in some rows and not others, as once, few, many or a class when expanded.

J gene: TRBJ2-7
D gene: -
clone size: -
V gene: TRBV19
CDR3 DNA: TGTGCCAGTAGCCGGAGACAGGGGAGGGACGAGCAGTACTTC
CDR3 protein: CASSRRQGRDEQYF

J gene: TRBJ1-1
D gene: -
clone size: -
V gene: TRBV6-5
CDR3 DNA: TGTGCCAGCAGTCTTCGGACAGTCATGAACACTGAAGCTTTCTTT
CDR3 protein: CASSLRTVMNTEAFF

J gene: TRBJ1-2
D gene: -
clone size: -
V gene: TRBV7-9
CDR3 DNA: TGTGCCAGCAGCTTAGTGGGGTATGGACGTGGCTACACCTTC
CDR3 protein: CASSLVGYGRGYTF

J gene: TRBJ2-2
D gene: -
clone size: -
V gene: TRBV10-3
CDR3 DNA: TGTGCCATCAGCCCGAAACCTCCGGGACATCGCACCGGGGAGCTGTTTTTT
CDR3 protein: CAISPKPPGHRTGELFF

J gene: TRBJ1-1
D gene: -
clone size: -
V gene: TRBV19
CDR3 DNA: TGTGCCAGTAGTGATCAGTTGGGAGGCACTGAAGCTTTCTTT
CDR3 protein: CASSDQLGGTEAFF

J gene: TRBJ2-1
D gene: -
clone size: -
V gene: TRBV6-4
CDR3 DNA: TGTGCCAGCAGTGACAGGGCAGACAATGAGCAGTTCTTC
CDR3 protein: CASSDRADNEQFF

J gene: TRBJ2-2
D gene: TRBD2
clone size: -
V gene: TRBV25-1
CDR3 DNA: TGTGCCAGCAGTGAATTTGGTAGCGGGGGGTTGAACACCGGGGAGCTGTTTTTT
CDR3 protein: CASSEFGSGGLNTGELFF

J gene: TRBJ1-3
D gene: -
clone size: -
V gene: TRBV11-3
CDR3 DNA: TGTGCCGCGTCAACAGGGTCCTCTGGAAACACCATATATTTT
CDR3 protein: CAASTGSSGNTIYF

J gene: TRBJ2-3
D gene: -
clone size: -
V gene: TRBV6-4
CDR3 DNA: TGTGCCAGCAGTGACTCGGTCGAGTCAGATACGCAGTATTTT
CDR3 protein: CASSDSVESDTQYF

J gene: TRBJ2-1
D gene: TRBD2
clone size: -
V gene: TRBV7-6
CDR3 DNA: TGTGCCAGCACTGGGGGGACTAGCGGGAGCCGATACAATGAGCAGTTCTTC
CDR3 protein: CASTGGTSGSRYNEQFF

J gene: TRBJ1-2
D gene: -
clone size: -
V gene: TRBV3-1/TRBV3-2
CDR3 DNA: TGTGCCAGCAGCCAAGCCGAACACGCTGGTGGCTACACCTTC
CDR3 protein: CASSQAEHAGGYTF

J gene: TRBJ2-7
D gene: -
clone size: -
V gene: TRBV3-1/TRBV3-2
CDR3 DNA: TGTGCCAGCAGCCAAGGAGGGGAGCAGTACTTC
CDR3 protein: CASSQGGEQYF

J gene: TRBJ1-4
D gene: TRBD1
clone size: -
V gene: TRBV18
CDR3 DNA: TGTGCCAGCTCACCACAGGGACAGGGATTGGAAAAACTGTTTTTT
CDR3 protein: CASSPQGQGLEKLFF

J gene: TRBJ1-2
D gene: -
clone size: once
V gene: TRBV7-2
CDR3 DNA: TGTGCCAGCAGCTTAGCGGAAGGGCTAACCTATGGCTACACCTTC
CDR3 protein: CASSLAEGLTYGYTF

J gene: TRBJ2-7
D gene: TRBD2
clone size: -
V gene: TRBV6-5
CDR3 DNA: TGTGCCAGCATGCCCTCGGGGGGGGCGCGTGAGCAGTACTTC
CDR3 protein: CASMPSGGAREQYF

J gene: TRBJ1-2
D gene: -
clone size: -
V gene: TRBV2
CDR3 DNA: TGTGCCAGCAGGAACAACAGGCGCAAGAACTATGGCTACACCTTC
CDR3 protein: CASRNNRRKNYGYTF

J gene: TRBJ2-3
D gene: TRBD1
clone size: -
V gene: TRBV24-1
CDR3 DNA: TGTGCCACCAGTGATGGGGCGACAGGGTACACAGATACGCAGTATTTT
CDR3 protein: CATSDGATGYTDTQYF

J gene: TRBJ1-5
D gene: -
clone size: -
V gene: TRBV23-1
CDR3 DNA: TGCGCCAGCAGTCAAGAGTCGACTGATAGCAATCAGCCCCAGCATTTT
CDR3 protein: CASSQESTDSNQPQHF

J gene: TRBJ2-3
D gene: -
clone size: -
V gene: TRBV6-2/TRBV6-3
CDR3 DNA: TGTGCCAGCAGTTACTCGAGACTAGGGACAGATACGCAGTATTTT
CDR3 protein: CASSYSRLGTDTQYF

J gene: TRBJ1-1
D gene: -
clone size: -
V gene: TRBV11-2
CDR3 DNA: TGTGCCAGCAGCTTAGAACAGAGGAACACTGAAGCTTTCTTT
CDR3 protein: CASSLEQRNTEAFF

J gene: TRBJ1-2
D gene: TRBD1
clone size: once
V gene: TRBV24-1
CDR3 DNA: TGTGCCACCAGTGACCCCGCAAGGGGGCCAATAGCTAACTATGGCTACACCTTC
CDR3 protein: CATSDPARGPIANYGYTF

J gene: TRBJ2-7
D gene: TRBD2
clone size: -
V gene: TRBV10-3
CDR3 DNA: TGTGCCATCAGTGAGGCGCGGGGGGACCCATCCTACGAGCAGTACTTC
CDR3 protein: CAISEARGDPSYEQYF

J gene: TRBJ1-1
D gene: TRBD1
clone size: once
V gene: TRBV19
CDR3 DNA: TGTGCCAGTAGTATAACAGGGGTGAACACTGAAGCTTTCTTT
CDR3 protein: CASSITGVNTEAFF

J gene: TRBJ1-2
D gene: TRBD1
clone size: -
V gene: TRBV12-3/TRBV12-4
CDR3 DNA: TGTGCCAGCAGTCCAGGGACAGGCTATGGCTACACCTTC
CDR3 protein: CASSPGTGYGYTF

J gene: TRBJ2-3
D gene: -
clone size: -
V gene: TRBV14
CDR3 DNA: TGTGCCAGCAGCCAAGTCCCAGATACGCAGTATTTT
CDR3 protein: CASSQVPDTQYF

J gene: TRBJ2-1
D gene: -
clone size: -
V gene: TRBV14
CDR3 DNA: TGTGCCAGCAGCCAAGAGGGGCAGGGGAACAATGAGCAGTTCTTC
CDR3 protein: CASSQEGQGNNEQFF

J gene: TRBJ2-1
D gene: TRBD2
clone size: -
V gene: TRBV6-6
CDR3 DNA: TGTGCCAGCAGTGCGGGGGGCTTTAATGAGCAGTTCTTC
CDR3 protein: CASSAGGFNEQFF

J gene: TRBJ1-1
D gene: -
clone size: -
V gene: TRBV27
CDR3 DNA: TGTGCCAGCAGTTCCCTGCTGGGAACAATGAACACTGAAGCTTTCTTT
CDR3 protein: CASSSLLGTMNTEAFF

J gene: TRBJ2-5
D gene: -
clone size: -
V gene: TRBV21-1
CDR3 DNA: TGTGCCAGCAGTGTTGCGCTAGAAACACAAGAGACCCAGTACTTC
CDR3 protein: CASSVALETQETQYF

J gene: TRBJ2-4
D gene: -
clone size: -
V gene: TRBV14
CDR3 DNA: TGTGCCAGCAGCCAAGCTAGGGGATTTCAGTACTTC
CDR3 protein: CASSQARGFQYF

J gene: TRBJ2-7
D gene: -
clone size: -
V gene: TRBV5-6
CDR3 DNA: TGTGCCAGCAGCTTTTTGTCAGAGAGCTACGAGCAGTACTTC
CDR3 protein: CASSFLSESYEQYF

J gene: TRBJ2-7
D gene: -
clone size: -
V gene: TRBV6-5
CDR3 DNA: TGTGCCAGCAGAAGCAGGACAGCCTCCTACGAGCAGTACTTC
CDR3 protein: CASRSRTASYEQYF

J gene: TRBJ2-7
D gene: TRBD2
clone size: -
V gene: TRBV11-3
CDR3 DNA: TGTGCCAGCAGCCTAAAAGATTTAGGCGGGGGCTCCTACGAGCAGTACTTC
CDR3 protein: CASSLKDLGGGSYEQYF

J gene: TRBJ2-2
D gene: TRBD1
clone size: -
V gene: TRBV11-2
CDR3 DNA: TGTGCCAGCGTCCAGGGGGCGAACACCGGGGAGCTGTTTTTT
CDR3 protein: CASVQGANTGELFF

J gene: TRBJ1-2
D gene: TRBD1
clone size: -
V gene: TRBV9
CDR3 DNA: TGTGCCAGCAGCGGTTACAGGGGCTCAATCTATGGCTACACCTTC
CDR3 protein: CASSGYRGSIYGYTF

J gene: TRBJ1-1
D gene: -
clone size: -
V gene: TRBV25-1
CDR3 DNA: TGTGCCAGCAGTGAATTCCTGGGGGAGAGGGGCACTGAAGCTTTCTTT
CDR3 protein: CASSEFLGERGTEAFF

J gene: TRBJ2-5
D gene: -
clone size: -
V gene: TRBV5-6
CDR3 DNA: TGTGCCAGCAGCTACCGGGCCTGGGAGACCCAGTACTTC
CDR3 protein: CASSYRAWETQYF

J gene: TRBJ2-1
D gene: TRBD2
clone size: -
V gene: TRBV10-3
CDR3 DNA: TGTGCCATCAGTGAGTCGATAACTACTAGCGGGGGCGATGAGCAGTTCTTC
CDR3 protein: CAISESITTSGGDEQFF

J gene: TRBJ2-5
D gene: TRBD2
clone size: -
V gene: TRBV5-3
CDR3 DNA: TGTGCCAGAAGCTGTCCAGGGACTACTGGACAAGAGACCCAGTACTTC
CDR3 protein: CARSCPGTTGQETQYF

J gene: TRBJ2-7
D gene: -
clone size: -
V gene: TRBV6-5
CDR3 DNA: TGTGCCAGCAGTTACCCCGGACCTGGCTACGAGCAGTACTTC
CDR3 protein: CASSYPGPGYEQYF

J gene: TRBJ2-3
D gene: -
clone size: -
V gene: TRBV10-3
CDR3 DNA: TGTGCCATCAGTGAGGTGAGCCCTCAACTAGCTATCACAGATACGCAGTATTTT
CDR3 protein: CAISEVSPQLAITDTQYF

J gene: TRBJ1-1
D gene: -
clone size: -
V gene: TRBV5-1
CDR3 DNA: TGCGCCAGCAGCCCGGAGATTGGGGGCGACAGAGGTGAAGCTTTCTTT
CDR3 protein: CASSPEIGGDRGEAFF